This T cell receptor beta chain was documented in a study of blood T cell repertoires in COVID-19. At the level of the study: Some COVID-19 samples were acute and others convalescent; all came from the United States, Italy and Spain. In each case, the material was cDNA or gDNA derived from T cells, B-cell-depleted T cells, or PBMCs.

In germline, CDR1 is SGHRS, CDR2 YFSETQ. This CDR3 contains 16 residues. Unmatched junction bases numbered 7, after V lost 0 bases and J lost 4 bases. In the authors' workflow: By means of reference gene primer amplification, nucleated cell counts were estimated. Assay used: immunoSEQ multiplex PCR; TCRdb lists only in-frame clones, some missing. The V and J calls and clone size were taken over from that table, and D and trimming were inferred from the DNA. The sample lists 50,000 to 60,000 clones; approximately 80% were seen once. The source is a man between 65 and 85 years old with active COVID-19. The genes are TRBV5-1 and TRBJ1-1; 9 positions match TRBD1. The sequenced sample was peripheral blood. CDR3 sequence reads: CASSLAADRGITEAFF. For the CDR3, the DNA is TGCGCCAGCAGCTTGGCCGCGGACAGGGGTATCACTGAAGCTTTCTTT.